Listed here are 17 T cell receptor beta chains from one sample, sequenced in a study of T cell responses to AZD1222 COVID-19 vaccine. Using immunoSEQ multiplex PCR, the repertoire was profiled, and TCRdb retains in-frame clones only, with some absent. The sample lists 140,000 to 150,000 clones, about 94% occurring once. The source material was peripheral blood, sampled on day 0 of AZD1222 vaccination. Receptors originate from an adult in good health.

This chain connects TRBV7-9 to TRBJ1-1, with TRBD1 matching 11 bases. The CDR3 runs 15 residues. Germline loops: CDR1 SEHNR, CDR2 FQNEAQ (reference sequence). V shed 5 bases, J shed 5 bases, and the junction held 7 bases outside the gene matches. CDR3 sequence (DNA): TGTGCCAGCAGCACCGGACAGGGGGCTCGAACTGAAGCTTTCTTT. This translates into CASSTGQGARTEAFF. The whole variable domain, filled in from reference TRBV7-9 and TRBJ1-1, reads DTGVSQNPRHKITKRGQNVTFRCDPISEHNRLYWYRQTLGQGPEFLTYFQNEAQLEKSRLLSDRFSAERPKGSFSTLEIQRTEQGDSAMYLCASSTGQGARTEAFFGQGTRLTVV.

This sequence joins TRBV5-1 and TRBJ1-2; 10 bases are shared with TRBD1. V lost 4 bases and J lost 4; bases outside the gene matches: 7. The germline V gene has CDR1 SGHRS and CDR2 YFSETQ. The CDR3 loop spans 15 amino acids. Written as DNA, the CDR3 is TGCGCCAGCAGCGATAAGGGACAGGGGATCTATGGCTACACCTTC. This gives the protein CASSDKGQGIYGYTF.

The chain uses TRBV25-1 and TRBJ1-1; tentative D call: TRBD1 (5 bases). V was cut by 7 bases and J by 4 bases, with 13 bases left in between. This CDR3 spans 13 amino acids. Germline assignment: CDR1 MGHDK and CDR2 SYGVNS. The CDR3 nucleotides are TGTGCCAGCACTACAGGAGTAAGCACTGAAGCTTTCTTT. Translated: CASTTGVSTEAFF.

The V gene is TRBV3-1 (or the pseudogene TRBV3-2), the J gene TRBJ1-3; 7 positions match TRBD1. Per the germline V gene, CDR1 is LGHDT and CDR2 is YNNKEL (reference sequence). The CDR3 length is 17 residues. V dropped 2 bases and J dropped 2; count of bases not matched to a gene: 9. CDR3 nucleotides: TGTGCCAGCAGCCAATTCCCAGGGGGGATTGCTGGAAACACCATATATTTT. Protein product: CASSQFPGGIAGNTIYF.

The chain recombines TRBV7-8 with TRBJ1-2; 9 positions match TRBD1. The J segment lost 11 bases and the V segment lost 3 bases, leaving 7 bases of the junction unmatched. CDR1 is SGHVS and CDR2 is FQNEAQ in the germline V gene. The CDR3 covers 13 residues. This CDR3 is CASSFARTGVYTF. The CDR3 nucleotides read TGTGCCAGCAGCTTCGCTAGGACAGGGGTTTACACCTTC.

The chain recombines TRBV2 with TRBJ2-5, with D uncertain. The V gene's germline CDR1 is SNHLY and CDR2 FYNNEI. Trimming cost V 1 base and J 4 bases, with 13 bases left between them. The CDR3 runs 15 residues. The CDR3 nucleotides read TGTGCCAGCAGTGAAGTAAGACTGCCCTCAGAGACCCAGTACTTC. Translation gives CASSEVRLPSETQYF.

This chain links TRBV6-5 with TRBJ1-2; 7 nucleotides align to TRBD1. The germline CDR1 and CDR2 sequences are MNHEY and SVGAGI. There are 12 residues in the CDR3. V lost 2 bases to trimming and J lost 7 bases; unmatched junction nucleotides: 1. CDR3 sequence reads: CASSYEGAGYTF. The CDR3, as DNA: TGTGCCAGCAGTTACGAGGGGGCTGGCTACACCTTC.

The chain employs TRBV6-5 and TRBJ2-1, with TRBD1 matching 11 bases. V gave up 6 bases and J gave up 7 bases; unmatched junction bases: 8. This CDR3 spans 15 amino acids. CDR1 is MNHEY and CDR2 is SVGAGI in the germline V gene. CDR3 sequence: CASSSGTGGRNEQFF. Here the CDR3 DNA reads TGTGCCAGCAGCTCCGGGACAGGGGGTAGGAATGAGCAGTTCTTC.

This rearrangement joins TRBV28 to TRBJ1-2; unclear D gene. Between the trimmed V and J ends, which lost 7 bases and 3 bases, there was a span of 15 bases. The length of the CDR3 is 14 residues. Germline values: CDR1 MDHEN, CDR2 SYDVKM. The CDR3, as DNA: TGTGCCAGCACCACCGCCCCGCGGGACTATGGCTACACCTTC. This gives the protein CASTTAPRDYGYTF.

This clone is a singleton in its sample. The same CDR3 also results from other DNA sequences found in this sample. This chain connects TRBV10-3 to TRBJ1-2, with TRBD1 matching over 9 bases. V lost 6 bases to trimming and J lost 6 bases; unmatched junction nucleotides: 8. Germline assignment: CDR1 ENHRY and CDR2 SYGVKD. This CDR3 contains 14 residues. The DNA of the CDR3 is TGTGCCATCAGAAATAGGACAGGGGAGAATGGCTACACCTTC. This codes for CAIRNRTGENGYTF.

A single count supports this clone. This rearrangement joins TRBV10-2 to TRBJ1-1; TRBD1 aligns across 7 bases. Germline V gives CDR1 WSHSY, CDR2 SAAADI. The CDR3 is made up of 14 amino acids. Trimming at V came to 6 bases and at J to 4 bases, leaving 8 bases not matched to a gene. The CDR3 DNA is TGCGCCAGCAGCCAAACGACAGGGATCACTGAAGCTTTCTTT. It codes for CASSQTTGITEAFF.

This clone was seen more than once but under ten times. This chain joins TRBV7-9 and TRBJ1-3; D is possibly TRBD1 (5 bases). Looked up from germline, CDR1 is SEHNR and CDR2 is FQNEAQ (reference sequence). There are 16 residues in the CDR3. V was trimmed by 0 bases and J by 4 bases, leaving 13 bases between them. CDR3 nucleotides: TGTGCCAGCAGCTTAGCAGGCGGGACGTTCGGAAACACCATATATTTT. As protein: CASSLAGGTFGNTIYF. The full variable domain, rest sourced from reference TRBV7-9 and TRBJ1-3, is DTGVSQNPRHKITKRGQNVTFRCDPISEHNRLYWYRQTLGQGPEFLTYFQNEAQLEKSRLLSDRFSAERPKGSFSTLEIQRTEQGDSAMYLCASSLAGGTFGNTIYFGEGSWLTVV.

The CDR3 region has the DNA TGTGCCAGCAGTGAAATAAAGGGAAGTAGCACTGAAGCTTTCTTT. It codes for CASSEIKGSSTEAFF. The chain links TRBV2 to TRBJ1-1; D not certain. The CDR3 totals 15 residues. CDR1 and CDR2 from the germline V gene are SNHLY and FYNNEI. V lost 2 bases and J lost 4, with 14 bases in between.

The genes are TRBV7-9 and TRBJ2-7, with TRBD1 as a possible D gene (5 bases). Germline V gene data show CDR1 as SEHNR and CDR2 as FQNEAQ (reference sequence). The CDR3 sequence is 12 residues long. The V end was cut by 7 bases, the J end by 3 bases, with 10 bases between. CDR3 nucleotide sequence: TGTGCCAGCACCCCAGACAGCTACGAGCAGTACTTC. It specifies CASTPDSYEQYF.

The chain recombines TRBV9 with TRBJ1-1, with D perhaps matching TRBD1 (5 bases). Between the trimmed V and J ends, which lost 3 bases and 4 bases, there was a span of 13 bases. The CDR3 sequence is 14 residues long. Germline V CDR1 and CDR2: SGDLS, YYNGEE. CDR3 coding DNA: TGTGCCAGCAGCGCGGAGCAGGGCGGCACTGAAGCTTTCTTT. Translated, it gives CASSAEQGGTEAFF. Supplemented by reference TRBV9 and TRBJ1-1, the full variable domain reads DSGVTQTPKHLITATGQRVTLRCSPRSGDLSVYWYQQSLDQGLQFLIQYYNGEERAKGNILERFSAQQFPDLHSELNLSSLELGDSALYFCASSAEQGGTEAFFGQGTRLTVV.

The rearrangement links TRBV6-5 to TRBJ1-1, with D perhaps matching TRBD1 (6 bases). CDR1 and CDR2 (germline): MNHEY, SVGAGI. Trimming shortened V by 3 bases and J by 0 bases, and 14 bases separated the two germline ends. The CDR3 is 16 residues long. The CDR3 sequence: CASSYYGGGLNTEAFF. CDR3 coding DNA: TGTGCCAGCAGTTATTACGGTGGGGGGCTGAACACTGAAGCTTTCTTT.

This sequence joins TRBV2 and TRBJ2-3; 7 nucleotides agree with TRBD1. The junction had 5 bases not matched to a gene; V was cut back by 8 bases and J by 0 bases. The CDR3 extends over 14 amino acids. CDR1 and CDR2 from the germline V gene are SNHLY and FYNNEI. The CDR3 is CASGRDRSTDTQYF. The DNA of the CDR3 is TGTGCCAGCGGAAGGGACAGAAGCACAGATACGCAGTATTTT.